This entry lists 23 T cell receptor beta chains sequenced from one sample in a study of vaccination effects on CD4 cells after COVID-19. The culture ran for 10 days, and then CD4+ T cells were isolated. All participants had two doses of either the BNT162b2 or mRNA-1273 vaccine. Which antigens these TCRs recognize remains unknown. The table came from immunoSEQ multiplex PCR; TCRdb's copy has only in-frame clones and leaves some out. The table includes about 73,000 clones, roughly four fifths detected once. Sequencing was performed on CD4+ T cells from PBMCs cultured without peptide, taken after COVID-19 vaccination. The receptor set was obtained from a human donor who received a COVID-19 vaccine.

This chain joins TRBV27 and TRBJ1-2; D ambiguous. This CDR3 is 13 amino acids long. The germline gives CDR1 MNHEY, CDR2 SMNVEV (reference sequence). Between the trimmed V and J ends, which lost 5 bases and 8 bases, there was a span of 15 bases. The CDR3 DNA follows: TGTGCCAGCAGTCCCGTGACTTCGAGGGGCTACACCTTC. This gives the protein CASSPVTSRGYTF.

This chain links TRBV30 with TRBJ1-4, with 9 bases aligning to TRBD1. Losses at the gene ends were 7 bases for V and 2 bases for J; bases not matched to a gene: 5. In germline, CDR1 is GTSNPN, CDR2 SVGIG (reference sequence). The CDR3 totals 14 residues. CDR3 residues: CALGQGTTNEKLFF. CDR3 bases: TGTGCCTTGGGACAGGGCACGACTAATGAAAAACTGTTTTTT.

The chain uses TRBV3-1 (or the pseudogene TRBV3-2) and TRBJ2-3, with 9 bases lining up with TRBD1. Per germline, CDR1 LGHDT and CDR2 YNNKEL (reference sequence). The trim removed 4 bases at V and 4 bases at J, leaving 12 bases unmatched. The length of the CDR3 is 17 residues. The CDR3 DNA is TGTGCCAGCAGCCCAGGAGACAGGGGGTCCCGAGCAGATACGCAGTATTTT. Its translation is CASSPGDRGSRADTQYF.

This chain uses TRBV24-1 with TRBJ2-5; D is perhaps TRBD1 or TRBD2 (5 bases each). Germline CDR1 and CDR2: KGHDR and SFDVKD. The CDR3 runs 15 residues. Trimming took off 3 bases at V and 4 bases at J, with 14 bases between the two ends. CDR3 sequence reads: CATSDTRGTGETQYF. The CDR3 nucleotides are TGTGCCACCAGTGATACTAGGGGTACGGGAGAGACCCAGTACTTC.

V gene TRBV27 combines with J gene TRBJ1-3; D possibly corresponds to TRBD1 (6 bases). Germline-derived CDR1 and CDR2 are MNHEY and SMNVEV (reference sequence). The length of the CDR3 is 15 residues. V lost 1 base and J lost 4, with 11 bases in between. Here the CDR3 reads CASSLWAGAGNTIYF. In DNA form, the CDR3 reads TGTGCCAGCAGTTTATGGGCAGGGGCGGGAAACACCATATATTTT.

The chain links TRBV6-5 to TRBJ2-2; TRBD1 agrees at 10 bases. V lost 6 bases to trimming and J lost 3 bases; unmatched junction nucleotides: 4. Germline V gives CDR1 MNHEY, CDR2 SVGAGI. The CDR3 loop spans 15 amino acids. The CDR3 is CASSFDRGHTGELFF. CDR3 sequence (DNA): TGTGCCAGCAGCTTCGACAGGGGGCACACCGGGGAGCTGTTTTTT.

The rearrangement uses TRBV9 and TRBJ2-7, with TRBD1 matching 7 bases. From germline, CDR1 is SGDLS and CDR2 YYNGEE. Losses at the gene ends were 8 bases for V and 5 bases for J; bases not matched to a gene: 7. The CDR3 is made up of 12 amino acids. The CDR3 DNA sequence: TGTGCCAGATTTGAGACAGGGCACGAGCAGTACGTC. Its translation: CARFETGHEQYV.

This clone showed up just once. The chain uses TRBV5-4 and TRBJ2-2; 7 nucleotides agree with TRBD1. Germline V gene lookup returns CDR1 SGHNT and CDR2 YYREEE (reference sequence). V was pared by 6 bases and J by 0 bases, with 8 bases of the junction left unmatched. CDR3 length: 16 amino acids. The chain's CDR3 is CASNLGDRANTGELFF. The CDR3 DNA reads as TGTGCCAGCAACCTTGGTGACAGGGCGAACACCGGGGAGCTGTTTTTT.

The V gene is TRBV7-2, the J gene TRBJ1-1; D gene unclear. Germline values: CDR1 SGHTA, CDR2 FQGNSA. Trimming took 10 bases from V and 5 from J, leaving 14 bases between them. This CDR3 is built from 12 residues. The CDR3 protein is CATGDIGTEAFF. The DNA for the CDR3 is TGTGCCACTGGAGACATCGGGACTGAAGCTTTCTTT.

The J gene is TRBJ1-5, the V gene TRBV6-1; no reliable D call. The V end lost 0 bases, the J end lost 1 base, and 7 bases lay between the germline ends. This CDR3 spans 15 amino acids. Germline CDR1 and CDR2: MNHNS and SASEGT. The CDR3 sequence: CASSEARVSNQPQHF. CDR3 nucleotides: TGTGCCAGCAGTGAAGCGAGGGTAAGCAATCAGCCCCAGCATTTT.

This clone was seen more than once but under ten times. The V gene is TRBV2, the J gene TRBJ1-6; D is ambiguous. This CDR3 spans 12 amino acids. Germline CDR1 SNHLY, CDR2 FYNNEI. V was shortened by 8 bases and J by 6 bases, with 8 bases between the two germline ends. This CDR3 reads CASEMGNSPLHF. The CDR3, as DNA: TGTGCCAGCGAAATGGGTAATTCACCCCTCCACTTT.

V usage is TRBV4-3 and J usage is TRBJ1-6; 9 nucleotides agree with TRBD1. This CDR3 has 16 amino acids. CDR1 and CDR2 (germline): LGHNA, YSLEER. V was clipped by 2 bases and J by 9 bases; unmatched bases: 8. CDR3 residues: CASSQQTGGVSSPLHF. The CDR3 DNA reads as TGCGCCAGCAGCCAACAAACAGGGGGCGTTAGTTCACCCCTCCACTTT.

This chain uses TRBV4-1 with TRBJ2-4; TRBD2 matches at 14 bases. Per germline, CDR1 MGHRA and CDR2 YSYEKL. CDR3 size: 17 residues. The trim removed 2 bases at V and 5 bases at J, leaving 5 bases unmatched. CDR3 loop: CASSQSGTSGGENIQYF. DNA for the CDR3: TGCGCCAGCAGCCAATCCGGGACTAGCGGGGGAGAAAACATTCAGTACTTC.

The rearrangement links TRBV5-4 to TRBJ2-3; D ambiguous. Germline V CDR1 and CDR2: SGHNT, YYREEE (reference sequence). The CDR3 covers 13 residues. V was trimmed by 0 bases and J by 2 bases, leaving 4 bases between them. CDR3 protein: CASSLGYTDTQYF. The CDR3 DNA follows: TGTGCCAGCAGCTTGGGGTACACAGATACGCAGTATTTT.

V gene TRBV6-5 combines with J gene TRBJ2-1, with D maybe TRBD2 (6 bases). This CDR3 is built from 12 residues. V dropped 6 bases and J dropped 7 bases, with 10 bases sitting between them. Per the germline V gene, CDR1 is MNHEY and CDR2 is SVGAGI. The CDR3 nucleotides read TGTGCCAGCAGGTCTGGGGGGAATGAGCAGTTCTTC. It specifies CASRSGGNEQFF.

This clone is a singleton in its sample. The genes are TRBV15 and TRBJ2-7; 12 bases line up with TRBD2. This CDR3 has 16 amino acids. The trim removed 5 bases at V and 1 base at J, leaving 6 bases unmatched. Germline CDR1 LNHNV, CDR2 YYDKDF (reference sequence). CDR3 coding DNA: TGTGCCACCAGCCGGAAAGGACTAGCGGGGTCCTACGAGCAGTACGTC. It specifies CATSRKGLAGSYEQYV.

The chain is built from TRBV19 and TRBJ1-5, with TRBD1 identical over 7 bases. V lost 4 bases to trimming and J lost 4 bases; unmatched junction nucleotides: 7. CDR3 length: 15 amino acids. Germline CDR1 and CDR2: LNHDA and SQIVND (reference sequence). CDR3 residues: CASSNRQGENQPQHF. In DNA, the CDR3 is TGTGCCAGTAGTAACCGACAGGGCGAGAATCAGCCCCAGCATTTT.

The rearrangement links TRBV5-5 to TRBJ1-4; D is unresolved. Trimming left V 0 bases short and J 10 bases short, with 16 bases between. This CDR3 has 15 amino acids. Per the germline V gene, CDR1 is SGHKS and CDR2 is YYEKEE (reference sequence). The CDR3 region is CASSLDVTQVRKLFF. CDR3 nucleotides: TGTGCCAGCAGCTTGGATGTGACGCAGGTTCGAAAACTGTTTTTT.

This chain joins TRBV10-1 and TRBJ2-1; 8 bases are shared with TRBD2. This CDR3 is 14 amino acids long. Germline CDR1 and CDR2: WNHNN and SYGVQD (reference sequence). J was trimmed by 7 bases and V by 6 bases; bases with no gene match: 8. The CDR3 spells CASSEYGTRNEQFF. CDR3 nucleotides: TGCGCCAGCAGCGAATATGGGACTAGAAATGAGCAGTTCTTC.

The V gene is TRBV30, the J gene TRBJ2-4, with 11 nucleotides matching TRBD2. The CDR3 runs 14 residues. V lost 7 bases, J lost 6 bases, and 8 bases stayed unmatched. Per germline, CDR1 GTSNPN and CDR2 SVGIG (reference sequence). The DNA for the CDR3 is TGTGCCTTGAAGGATAGCGGGGGGGCAAACATTCAGTACTTC. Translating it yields CALKDSGGANIQYF.

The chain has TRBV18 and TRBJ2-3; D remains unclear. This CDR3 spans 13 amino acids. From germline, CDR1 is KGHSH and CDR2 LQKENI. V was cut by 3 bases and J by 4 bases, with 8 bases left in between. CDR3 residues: CASSPTPSDTQYF. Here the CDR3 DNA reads TGTGCCAGCTCACCTACGCCGTCAGATACGCAGTATTTT.

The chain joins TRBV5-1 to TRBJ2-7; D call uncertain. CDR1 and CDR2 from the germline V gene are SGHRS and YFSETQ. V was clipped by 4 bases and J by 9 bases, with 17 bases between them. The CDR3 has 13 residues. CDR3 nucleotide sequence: TGCGCCAGCAGCCCCGGGCCTAACCTCGGGCAGTACGTC. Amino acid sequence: CASSPGPNLGQYV.

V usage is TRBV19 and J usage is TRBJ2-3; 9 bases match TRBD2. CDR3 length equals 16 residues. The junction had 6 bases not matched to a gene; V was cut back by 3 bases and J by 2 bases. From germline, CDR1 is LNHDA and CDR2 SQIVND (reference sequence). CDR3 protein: CASSMTSGGTTDTQYF. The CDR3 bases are TGTGCCAGTAGTATGACGAGCGGGGGGACCACAGATACGCAGTATTTT.